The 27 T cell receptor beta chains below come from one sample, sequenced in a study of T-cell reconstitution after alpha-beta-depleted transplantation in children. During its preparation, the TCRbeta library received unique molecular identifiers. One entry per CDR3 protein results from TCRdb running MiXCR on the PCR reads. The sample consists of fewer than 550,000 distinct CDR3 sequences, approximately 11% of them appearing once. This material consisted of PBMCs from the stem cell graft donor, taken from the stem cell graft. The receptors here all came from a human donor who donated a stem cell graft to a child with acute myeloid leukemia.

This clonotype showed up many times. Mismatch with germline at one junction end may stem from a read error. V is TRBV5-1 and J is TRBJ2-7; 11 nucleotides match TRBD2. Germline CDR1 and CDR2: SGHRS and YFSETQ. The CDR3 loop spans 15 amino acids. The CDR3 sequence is CASSLTSGSSYEQYF. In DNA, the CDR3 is TGTGCCAGCAGTTTAACTAGCGGGAGTTCCTACGAGCAGTACTTC.

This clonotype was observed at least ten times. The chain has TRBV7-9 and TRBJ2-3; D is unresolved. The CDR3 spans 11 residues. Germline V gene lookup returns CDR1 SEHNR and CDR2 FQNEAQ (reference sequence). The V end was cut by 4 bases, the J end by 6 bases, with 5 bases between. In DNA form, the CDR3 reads TGTGCCAGCAGCTCCTCCGATACGCAGTATTTT. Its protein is CASSSSDTQYF.

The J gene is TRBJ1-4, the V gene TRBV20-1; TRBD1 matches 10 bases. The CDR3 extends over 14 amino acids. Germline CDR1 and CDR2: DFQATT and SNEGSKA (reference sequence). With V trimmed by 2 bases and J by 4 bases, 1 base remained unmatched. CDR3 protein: CSARRTGGNEKLFF. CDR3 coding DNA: TGCAGTGCTAGACGGACAGGGGGTAATGAAAAACTGTTTTTT.

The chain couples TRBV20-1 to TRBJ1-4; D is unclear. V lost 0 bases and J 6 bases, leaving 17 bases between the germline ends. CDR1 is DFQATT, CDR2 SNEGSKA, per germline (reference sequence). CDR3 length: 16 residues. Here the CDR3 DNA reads TGCAGTGCTAGAGATCGGGTTGGTCAGTTGGATGAAAAACTGTTTTTT. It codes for CSARDRVGQLDEKLFF.

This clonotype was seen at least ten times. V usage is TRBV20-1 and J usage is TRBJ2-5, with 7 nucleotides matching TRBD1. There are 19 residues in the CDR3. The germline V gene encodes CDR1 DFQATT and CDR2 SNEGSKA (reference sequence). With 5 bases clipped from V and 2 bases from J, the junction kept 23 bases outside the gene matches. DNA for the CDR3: TGCAGTGCTCCGACCCTCTTACTGATACAGGGGAGAGGGCAAGAGACCCAGTACTTC. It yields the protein CSAPTLLLIQGRGQETQYF.

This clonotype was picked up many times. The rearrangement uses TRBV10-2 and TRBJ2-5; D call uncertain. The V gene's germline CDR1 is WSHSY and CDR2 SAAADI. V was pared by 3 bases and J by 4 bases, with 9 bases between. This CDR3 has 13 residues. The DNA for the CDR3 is TGCGCCAGCAGTGAACGGTTTCGAGAGACCCAGTACTTC. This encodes CASSERFRETQYF.

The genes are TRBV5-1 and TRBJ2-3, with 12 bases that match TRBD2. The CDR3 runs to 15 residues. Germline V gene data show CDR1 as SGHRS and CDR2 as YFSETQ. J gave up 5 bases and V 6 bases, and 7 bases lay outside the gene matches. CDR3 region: CASTEGGLAGDTQYF. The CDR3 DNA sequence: TGCGCCAGCACCGAAGGGGGACTAGCGGGAGATACGCAGTATTTT.

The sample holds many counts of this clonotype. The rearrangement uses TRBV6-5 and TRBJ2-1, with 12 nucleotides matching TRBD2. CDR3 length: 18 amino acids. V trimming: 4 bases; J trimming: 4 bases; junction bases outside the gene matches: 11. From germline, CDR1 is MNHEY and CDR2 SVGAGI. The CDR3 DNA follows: TGTGCCAGCAGTTCCGGGACTAGCGGGTGGGCTGGGTACAATGAGCAGTTCTTC. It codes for CASSSGTSGWAGYNEQFF.

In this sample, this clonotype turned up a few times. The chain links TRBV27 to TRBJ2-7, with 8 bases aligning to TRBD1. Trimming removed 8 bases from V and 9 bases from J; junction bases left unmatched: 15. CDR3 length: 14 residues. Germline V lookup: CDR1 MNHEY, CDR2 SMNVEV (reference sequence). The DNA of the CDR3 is TGTGCCAGCTCCGGCGACAGGGGACTTTTAGGGCAGTACTTC. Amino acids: CASSGDRGLLGQYF.

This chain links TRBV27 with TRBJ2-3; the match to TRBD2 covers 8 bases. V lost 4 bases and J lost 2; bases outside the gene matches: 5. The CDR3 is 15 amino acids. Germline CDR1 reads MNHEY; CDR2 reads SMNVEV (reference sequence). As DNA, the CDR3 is TGTGCCAGCAGTTACCTCGGGGGGGCCACAGATACGCAGTATTTT. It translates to CASSYLGGATDTQYF.

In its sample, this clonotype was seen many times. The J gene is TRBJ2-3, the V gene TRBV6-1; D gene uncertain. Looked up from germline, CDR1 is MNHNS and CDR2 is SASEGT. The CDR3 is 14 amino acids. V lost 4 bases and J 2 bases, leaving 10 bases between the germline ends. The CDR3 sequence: CASSAGSYTDTQYF. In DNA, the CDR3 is TGTGCCAGCAGTGCCGGATCTTACACAGATACGCAGTATTTT.

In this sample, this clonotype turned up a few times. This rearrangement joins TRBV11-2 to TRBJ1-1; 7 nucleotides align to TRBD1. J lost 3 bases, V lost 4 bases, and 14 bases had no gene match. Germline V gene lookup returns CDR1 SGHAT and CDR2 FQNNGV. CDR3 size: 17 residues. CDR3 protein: CASSSRTDREGHTEAFF. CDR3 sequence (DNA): TGTGCCAGCAGCTCCAGAACCGACAGGGAGGGACACACTGAAGCTTTCTTT.

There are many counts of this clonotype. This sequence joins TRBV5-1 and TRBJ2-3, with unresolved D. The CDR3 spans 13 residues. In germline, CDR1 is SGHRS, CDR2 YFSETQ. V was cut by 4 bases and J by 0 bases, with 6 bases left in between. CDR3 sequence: CASSDGSTDTQYF. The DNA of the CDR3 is TGCGCCAGCAGCGACGGGAGCACAGATACGCAGTATTTT. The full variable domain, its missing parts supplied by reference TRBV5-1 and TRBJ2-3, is KAGVTQTPRYLIKTRGQQVTLSCSPISGHRSVSWYQQTPGQGLQFLFEYFSETQRNKGNFPGRFSGRQFSNSRSEMNVSTLELGDSALYLCASSDGSTDTQYFGPGTRLTVL.

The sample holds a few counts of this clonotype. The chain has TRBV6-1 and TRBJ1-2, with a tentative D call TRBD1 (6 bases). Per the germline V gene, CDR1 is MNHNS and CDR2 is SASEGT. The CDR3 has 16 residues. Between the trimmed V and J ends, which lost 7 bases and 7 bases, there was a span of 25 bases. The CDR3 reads CASTKEVPGHPGGYTF. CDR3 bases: TGTGCCAGCACCAAAGAGGTTCCGGGACACCCGGGTGGCTACACCTTC.

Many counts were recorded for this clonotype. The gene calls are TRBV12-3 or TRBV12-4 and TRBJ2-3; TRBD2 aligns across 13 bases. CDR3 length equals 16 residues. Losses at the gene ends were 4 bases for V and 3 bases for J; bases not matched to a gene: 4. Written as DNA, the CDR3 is TGTGCCAGCAGTTCAACTAGCGGGGGGGCAACAGATACGCAGTATTTT. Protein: CASSSTSGGATDTQYF.

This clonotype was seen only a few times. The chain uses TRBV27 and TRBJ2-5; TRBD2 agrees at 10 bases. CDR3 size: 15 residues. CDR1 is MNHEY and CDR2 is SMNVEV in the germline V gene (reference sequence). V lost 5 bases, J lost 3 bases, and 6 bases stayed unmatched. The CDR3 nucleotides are TGTGCCAGCAGTCCCCACGGACTAGCGGAAGAGACCCAGTACTTC. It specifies CASSPHGLAEETQYF.

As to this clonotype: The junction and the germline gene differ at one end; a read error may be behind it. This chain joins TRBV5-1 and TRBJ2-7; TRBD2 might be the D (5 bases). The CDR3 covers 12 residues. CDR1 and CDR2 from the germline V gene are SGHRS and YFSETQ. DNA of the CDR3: TGCTCCAGCAGCTTGAGCGGAGAGGAGCAGTACTTC. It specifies CSSSLSGEEQYF.

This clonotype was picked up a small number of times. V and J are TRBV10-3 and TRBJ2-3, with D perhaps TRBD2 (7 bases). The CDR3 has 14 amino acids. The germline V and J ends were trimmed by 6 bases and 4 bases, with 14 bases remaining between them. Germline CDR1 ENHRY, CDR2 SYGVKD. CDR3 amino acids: CAIRGAGAPDTQYF. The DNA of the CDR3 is TGTGCCATCAGGGGGGCGGGGGCCCCAGATACGCAGTATTTT.

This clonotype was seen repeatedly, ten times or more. The CDR3 DNA reads TGCGCCAGCAGCCCGGGACGGCAGAACACTGAAGCTTTCTTT. It translates to CASSPGRQNTEAFF. V gene TRBV5-1 combines with J gene TRBJ1-1; D is perhaps TRBD1 (5 bases). Germline CDR1 is SGHRS and CDR2 is YFSETQ. The CDR3 has 14 residues. Trimming removed 4 bases from V and 1 base from J, with 11 bases in between.

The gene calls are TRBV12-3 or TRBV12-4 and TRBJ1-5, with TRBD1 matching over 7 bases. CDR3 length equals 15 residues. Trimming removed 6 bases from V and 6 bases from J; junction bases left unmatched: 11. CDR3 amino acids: CASSPGPGGGQPQHF. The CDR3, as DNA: TGTGCCAGCAGCCCCGGGCCAGGGGGGGGTCAGCCCCAGCATTTT.

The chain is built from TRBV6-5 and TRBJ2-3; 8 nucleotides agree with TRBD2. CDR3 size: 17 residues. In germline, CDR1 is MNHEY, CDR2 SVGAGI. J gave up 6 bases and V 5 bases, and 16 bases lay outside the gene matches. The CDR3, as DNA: TGTGCCAGCAGTCCCAGAGGGCAGCGGGGGACAAAGGATACGCAGTATTTT. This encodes CASSPRGQRGTKDTQYF.

DNA for the CDR3: TGCGCCAGCAGCCAAGCTTACCCGGCCGGGTACGAGCAGTACGTC. This gives the protein CASSQAYPAGYEQYV. The gene calls are TRBV4-1 and TRBJ2-7; D not certain. The germline V gene encodes CDR1 MGHRA and CDR2 YSYEKL. This CDR3 has 15 amino acids. The V end lost 1 base, the J end lost 4 bases, and 14 bases lay between the germline ends.

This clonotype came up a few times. This chain's CDR3 is CASSYSHRSHEQYV. The CDR3 DNA reads as TGTGCCAGCAGTTACTCGCACCGGTCCCACGAGCAGTACGTC. This chain uses TRBV6-5 with TRBJ2-7, with unresolved D. CDR3 size: 14 residues. V lost 0 bases and J 5 bases, leaving 11 bases between the germline ends. In germline, CDR1 is MNHEY, CDR2 SVGAGI.

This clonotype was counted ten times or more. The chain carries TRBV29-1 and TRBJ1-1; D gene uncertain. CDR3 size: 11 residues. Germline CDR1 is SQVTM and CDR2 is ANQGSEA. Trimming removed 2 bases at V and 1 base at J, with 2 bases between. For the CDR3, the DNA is TGCAGCGTTGAAAAGAACACTGAAGCTTTCTTT. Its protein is CSVEKNTEAFF.

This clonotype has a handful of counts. CDR3 bases: TGCGCCAGCAGCCCGGGACTAGCGGGGCCCCAAGGCGGGGAGCTGTTTTTT. Residues: CASSPGLAGPQGGELFF. The chain carries TRBV5-1 and TRBJ2-2; 13 positions agree with TRBD2. The CDR3 has 17 residues. Germline V CDR1 and CDR2: SGHRS, YFSETQ. V was clipped by 4 bases and J by 7 bases; unmatched bases: 10. The whole variable domain, remainder taken from reference TRBV5-1 and TRBJ2-2, is KAGVTQTPRYLIKTRGQQVTLSCSPISGHRSVSWYQQTPGQGLQFLFEYFSETQRNKGNFPGRFSGRQFSNSRSEMNVSTLELGDSALYLCASSPGLAGPQGGELFFGEGSRLTVL.

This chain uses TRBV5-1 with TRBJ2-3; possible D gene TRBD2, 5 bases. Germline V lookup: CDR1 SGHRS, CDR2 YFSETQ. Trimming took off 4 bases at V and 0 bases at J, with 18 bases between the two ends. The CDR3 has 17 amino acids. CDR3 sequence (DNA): TGCGCCAGCAGCCCATTCCCCAGCGGACCCAGCACAGATACGCAGTATTTT. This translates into CASSPFPSGPSTDTQYF.

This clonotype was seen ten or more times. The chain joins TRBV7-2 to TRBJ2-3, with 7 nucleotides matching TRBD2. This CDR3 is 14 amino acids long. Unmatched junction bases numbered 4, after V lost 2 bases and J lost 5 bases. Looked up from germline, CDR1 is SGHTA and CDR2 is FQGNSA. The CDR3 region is CASSLWGGGDTQYF. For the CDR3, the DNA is TGTGCCAGCAGCTTATGGGGGGGTGGAGATACGCAGTATTTT.